This T cell receptor (beta chain) was captured in a study of blood T cell repertoires in COVID-19. The table came from immunoSEQ multiplex PCR; TCRdb's copy has only in-frame clones and leaves some out. The sample includes fewer than 350,000 clones, approximately 86% of them seen just once. The CDR3 extends over 14 amino acids. Germline lookup yields CDR1 MDHEN and CDR2 SYDVKM. Trimming at V came to 6 bases and at J to 7 bases, leaving 10 bases not matched to a gene. The receptor comes from a woman in her 70s with COVID-19, enrolled during active disease. This chain connects TRBV28 to TRBJ1-2, with 8 bases identical to TRBD1. Input material: peripheral blood. DNA for the CDR3: TGTGCCAGCAGACCCCCTGGACAGGGAGGTGGCTACACCTTC. Residues: CASRPPGQGGGYTF.